The 29 T cell receptor beta chains below were found in one sample sequenced in a study of CD8 T cells in ankylosing spondylitis. TCRdb reanalysed the 5' RACE reads using MiXCR and keeps one entry per CDR3 protein. This repertoire shows roughly 260,000 distinct CDR3 sequences, about 20% found once; its top ten account for about 8.2%. Sequencing input: blood, either unsorted or a sorted T cell fraction (not recorded which). The receptors come from a male donor with ankylosing spondylitis or in good health (not recorded which).

This clonotype has at least ten counts. The gene calls are TRBV25-1 and TRBJ2-5, with D possibly being TRBD1 (5 bases). The CDR3 loop spans 16 amino acids. V was cut by 0 bases and J by 1 base, with 12 bases left in between. Per germline, CDR1 MGHDK and CDR2 SYGVNS. The CDR3 nucleotides are TGTGCCAGCAGTGAATATCAGGGATCCCTCCAAGAGACCCAGTACTTC. This sequence encodes CASSEYQGSLQETQYF.

Regarding this clonotype: This may come from a read error, since a much larger clone is one base off. The chain has TRBV27 and TRBJ1-2; 9 nucleotides agree with TRBD1. The length of the CDR3 is 13 residues. Germline trimming cut 5 bases from V and 8 bases from J; bases unmatched to any gene: 6. The germline V gene encodes CDR1 MNHEY and CDR2 SMNVEV (reference sequence). DNA for the CDR3: TGTGCCAGCAGTCCCCGGGACAGGGACGGCTACACCTTC. Protein: CASSPRDRDGYTF.

This clonotype was observed a few times. The chain combines TRBV20-1 with TRBJ1-5; the match to TRBD1 covers 9 bases. V shed 6 bases, J shed 6 bases, and the junction held 9 bases outside the gene matches. The germline CDR1 and CDR2 sequences are DFQATT and SNEGSKA (reference sequence). The CDR3 runs to 14 residues. The CDR3 sequence is CSANTGGAVQPQHF. In DNA form, the CDR3 reads TGCAGTGCGAATACAGGGGGCGCAGTTCAGCCCCAGCATTTT.

This clonotype was seen ten or more times. The chain recombines TRBV12-3 or TRBV12-4 with TRBJ1-4; D gene uncertain. This CDR3 comprises 14 residues. V gave up 4 bases and J gave up 7 bases, with 13 bases separating them. CDR3 loop: CASSSPGSREKLFF. In DNA form, the CDR3 reads TGTGCCAGCAGTTCCCCTGGGAGCCGTGAAAAACTGTTTTTT.

The chain recombines TRBV5-5 with TRBJ1-1; D unresolved. The ends were cut back, 4 bases at V and 0 bases at J, with 13 bases in the middle. Germline lookup yields CDR1 SGHKS and CDR2 YYEKEE (reference sequence). The CDR3 runs to 15 residues. CDR3 amino acids: CASSQTTIMNTEAFF. The CDR3 DNA reads TGTGCCAGCAGCCAGACAACTATCATGAACACTGAAGCTTTCTTT.

This sequence joins TRBV19 and TRBJ2-1; 10 bases are shared with TRBD2. After removal of 3 bases from V and 2 bases from J, the junction contained 4 bases not matched to a gene. CDR1 is LNHDA and CDR2 is SQIVND in the germline V gene (reference sequence). The CDR3 is 16 residues long. CDR3 DNA sequence: TGTGCCAGTAGTATGGAACTAGCGGGGCCCTACAATGAGCAGTTCTTC. As protein: CASSMELAGPYNEQFF.

This clonotype was seen only a few times. The gene calls are TRBV5-1 and TRBJ2-3, with 8 bases identical to TRBD2. This CDR3 is 16 amino acids long. Germline CDR1 is SGHRS and CDR2 is YFSETQ. V gave up 0 bases and J gave up 1 base; unmatched junction bases: 4. The CDR3 DNA reads as TGCGCCAGCAGCTTGGCCGGGACTAGAGGCACAGATACGCAGTATTTT. It translates to CASSLAGTRGTDTQYF.

This clonotype was recorded at least ten times. The chain carries TRBV29-1 and TRBJ2-1, with D tentatively TRBD1 (6 bases). The CDR3 extends over 14 amino acids. Germline V gene data show CDR1 as SQVTM and CDR2 as ANQGSEA. With 6 bases removed from V and 6 bases from J, the gap between germline ends came to 18 bases. The CDR3: CSVTTGPSPNEQFF. The CDR3 DNA sequence: TGCAGCGTCACCACAGGGCCTAGCCCCAATGAGCAGTTCTTC.

This clonotype turned up a few times. The chain combines TRBV30 with TRBJ2-1, with 7 positions matching TRBD2. The germline gives CDR1 GTSNPN, CDR2 SVGIG (reference sequence). This CDR3 contains 15 residues. V shed 1 base, J shed 7 bases, and the junction held 10 bases outside the gene matches. Here the CDR3 reads CAWSEARTSANEQFF. DNA of the CDR3: TGTGCCTGGAGTGAAGCGCGGACTAGTGCTAATGAGCAGTTCTTC. Full variable domain (outside the CDR3, taken from reference TRBV30 and TRBJ2-1): SQTIHQWPATLVQPVGSPLSLECTVEGTSNPNLYWYRQAAGRGLQLLFYSVGIGQISSEVPQNLSASRPQDRQFILSSKKLLLSDSGFYLCAWSEARTSANEQFFGPGTRLTVL.

This clonotype was seen a handful of times. The chain combines TRBV28 with TRBJ2-3, with D perhaps assigned TRBD1 or TRBD2 (5 bases each). Trimming pared 5 bases from V and 4 bases from J, leaving 13 bases between. This CDR3 comprises 14 residues. The germline V gene encodes CDR1 MDHEN and CDR2 SYDVKM. The CDR3 here is CASSPEGPPDTQYF. CDR3 DNA: TGTGCCAGCAGTCCTGAGGGACCCCCAGATACGCAGTATTTT. The full variable domain, its missing parts supplied by reference TRBV28 and TRBJ2-3, is DVKVTQSSRYLVKRTGEKVFLECVQDMDHENMFWYRQDPGLGLRLIYFSYDVKMKEKGDIPEGYSVSREKKERFSLILESASTNQTSMYLCASSPEGPPDTQYFGPGTRLTVL.

In its sample, this clonotype was seen a few times. The V gene is TRBV20-1, the J gene TRBJ2-1; D remains ambiguous. V was cut by 3 bases and J by 8 bases, with 8 bases left in between. Germline CDR1 is DFQATT and CDR2 is SNEGSKA (reference sequence). The CDR3 is 11 residues long. CDR3 residues: CSASVKHEQFF. CDR3 DNA sequence: TGCAGTGCTAGTGTGAAACATGAGCAGTTCTTC.

Comments on this clonotype: Germline is not matched at one junction end, which may reflect a read error. This chain uses TRBV12-3 or TRBV12-4 with TRBJ1-5; D might be TRBD1 (5 bases). The CDR3 contains 19 residues. For the CDR3, the DNA is TGTACCAGCAGTTTATTGGCACAACTGGGGCTAAATAGCAATCAGCCCCAGCATTTT. Residues: CTSSLLAQLGLNSNQPQHF.

The chain carries TRBV12-3 or TRBV12-4 and TRBJ1-5; D may be TRBD1 (6 bases). V was pared by 4 bases and J by 3 bases, with 13 bases between. The CDR3 is 15 amino acids. The CDR3 DNA reads TGTGCCAGCAGTTCAGCGACAGGCGTCAATCAGCCCCAGCATTTT. Its translation: CASSSATGVNQPQHF.

The V call is TRBV5-4, the J call TRBJ2-1, with TRBD2 matching 8 bases. Trimming cost V 5 bases and J 0 bases; bases outside gene matches: 7. From germline, CDR1 is SGHNT and CDR2 YYREEE (reference sequence). This CDR3 contains 16 residues. CDR3: CASRLSGTSSYNEQFF. The CDR3 coding sequence is TGTGCCAGCAGACTGTCCGGGACTAGCTCCTACAATGAGCAGTTCTTC.

This clonotype was observed a handful of times. The chain recombines TRBV5-1 with TRBJ1-4; D gene unclear. V was trimmed by 4 bases and J by 7 bases, leaving 14 bases between them. CDR1 is SGHRS, CDR2 YFSETQ, per germline. The CDR3 runs 14 residues. The chain's CDR3 is CASSRGVYSEKLFF. Written as DNA, the CDR3 is TGCGCCAGCAGCCGTGGGGTTTATAGTGAAAAACTGTTTTTT.

This clonotype appeared a few times. The chain uses TRBV29-1 and TRBJ2-1, with D possibly TRBD1 on 6 matching bases. Germline values: CDR1 SQVTM, CDR2 ANQGSEA. Trimming removed 5 bases at V and 2 bases at J, with 16 bases between. The CDR3 has 15 residues. The CDR3 nucleotides are TGCAGCGTTAACCCCCAGGGGACCCCCTACAATGAGCAGTTCTTC. Its translation is CSVNPQGTPYNEQFF.

The chain combines TRBV29-1 with TRBJ2-3, with 15 bases lining up with TRBD2. V lost 4 bases and J lost 2; bases outside the gene matches: 4. The CDR3 sequence is 16 residues long. The V gene's germline CDR1 is SQVTM and CDR2 ANQGSEA. The CDR3 DNA reads as TGCAGCGTTGGGGGACTAGCGGGGGGACTCACAGATACGCAGTATTTT. Translating gives CSVGGLAGGLTDTQYF.

J is TRBJ2-3 and V is TRBV12-3 or TRBV12-4, with TRBD2 matching over 9 bases. The CDR3 loop spans 16 amino acids. With 6 bases clipped from V and 2 bases from J, the junction kept 9 bases outside the gene matches. This CDR3 reads CASRAIAGAPTDTQYF. CDR3 coding DNA: TGTGCCAGCAGAGCTATAGCGGGAGCGCCCACAGATACGCAGTATTTT.

This chain's CDR3 is CASSPGRINYGYTF. The CDR3, as DNA: TGTGCCAGCAGCCCCGGACGGATTAACTATGGCTACACCTTC. This chain joins TRBV7-2 and TRBJ1-2; D gene uncertain. The CDR3 consists of 14 residues. V shed 5 bases and J shed 1 base, with 11 bases lying between them. CDR1 SGHTA and CDR2 FQGNSA come from the germline V gene.

This clonotype has more than one count but fewer than ten. This rearrangement joins TRBV12-3 or TRBV12-4 to TRBJ2-1, with TRBD1 matching over 7 bases. The CDR3 is made up of 14 amino acids. Trimming at V came to 6 bases and at J to 4 bases, leaving 6 bases not matched to a gene. CDR3 protein: CASRHRDRYNEQFF. In DNA form, the CDR3 reads TGTGCCAGCAGACACCGGGACAGATACAATGAGCAGTTCTTC.

This clonotype was seen repeatedly, ten times or more. The chain has TRBV4-2 and TRBJ2-1; D is possibly TRBD1 or TRBD2 (5 bases each). Deletions cut 0 bases from V and 5 bases from J, with 14 bases between. In germline, CDR1 is LGHNA, CDR2 YNFKEQ. The CDR3 is made up of 16 amino acids. The DNA for the CDR3 is TGTGCCAGCAGCCAAGATCCCGGGACCGGGGACAATGAGCAGTTCTTC. It translates to CASSQDPGTGDNEQFF.

This clonotype came up many times. The chain's CDR3 is CASSLGGGLSNQPQHF. The CDR3 bases are TGTGCCAGCAGTTTAGGCGGGGGGCTGAGCAATCAGCCCCAGCATTTT. V and J are TRBV12-3 or TRBV12-4 and TRBJ1-5, with D perhaps TRBD1 (6 bases). V was shortened by 1 base and J by 1 base, with 11 bases between the two germline ends. The CDR3 is 16 residues long.

This chain uses TRBV5-1 with TRBJ1-1; unclear D gene. V shed 2 bases and J shed 4 bases, with 12 bases lying between them. The CDR3 is made up of 14 amino acids. Germline assignment: CDR1 SGHRS and CDR2 YFSETQ. The CDR3 protein is CASSFKGSGTEAFF. The CDR3 DNA reads as TGCGCCAGCAGCTTCAAAGGGTCGGGCACTGAAGCTTTCTTT.

This chain joins TRBV29-1 and TRBJ2-3; 9 bases map to TRBD2. This CDR3 is 18 amino acids long. Trimming cost V 5 bases and J 0 bases; bases outside gene matches: 15. The germline gives CDR1 SQVTM, CDR2 ANQGSEA. The chain's CDR3 is CSVNSMARAGGSTDTQYF. As DNA, the CDR3 is TGCAGCGTTAATAGTATGGCCCGAGCGGGGGGCAGCACAGATACGCAGTATTTT.

The V and J genes are TRBV28 and TRBJ1-2, with D unresolved. Germline CDR1 is MDHEN and CDR2 is SYDVKM. This CDR3 has 14 amino acids. Trimming removed 6 bases from V and 6 bases from J, with 17 bases in between. The CDR3 bases are TGTGCCAGCAGCCCTGGCGGGGTCCGGGATGGCTACACCTTC. Protein product: CASSPGGVRDGYTF.

In its sample, this clonotype was seen a few times. The DNA for the CDR3 is TGTGCCAGCAGCTTGGCAGGGCACAACGAGCAGTACGTC. It specifies CASSLAGHNEQYV. The chain employs TRBV7-9 and TRBJ2-7; possible D gene TRBD1, 5 bases. Trimming removed 3 bases at V and 5 bases at J, with 11 bases between. The V gene's germline CDR1 is SEHNR and CDR2 FQNEAQ (reference sequence). The CDR3 totals 13 residues.

This clonotype has more than one count but fewer than ten. The rearrangement joins TRBV30 to TRBJ2-7, with 13 bases fitting TRBD2. Looked up from germline, CDR1 is GTSNPN and CDR2 is SVGIG (reference sequence). Germline trimming cut 0 bases from V and 5 bases from J; bases unmatched to any gene: 4. CDR3 length equals 15 residues. The CDR3 sequence: CAWSVTSGGADEQYV. In nucleotides, the CDR3 is TGTGCCTGGAGTGTCACTAGCGGGGGGGCGGACGAGCAGTACGTC.

The J gene is TRBJ2-3, the V gene TRBV14, with D maybe TRBD2 (6 bases). Germline CDR1 reads SGHDN; CDR2 reads FVKESK. The germline V and J ends were trimmed by 5 bases and 1 base, with 16 bases remaining between them. This CDR3 is built from 16 residues. CDR3 protein: CASSNHPSEGTDTQYF. The CDR3 DNA is TGTGCCAGCAGCAACCACCCTAGCGAAGGCACAGATACGCAGTATTTT.

There are many counts of this clonotype. An end of the junction differs from the germline gene, which may be a read error. V and J are TRBV12-3 or TRBV12-4 and TRBJ1-2; D unclear. This CDR3 is built from 13 residues. DNA for the CDR3: TGTGCCAGCAGCGCCGGAGGGCCGGCCGCTGCCGCCTTC. Protein: CASSAGGPAAAAF.